The 9 T cell receptor beta chains listed next were all sequenced from one sample in a study of blood T cell repertoires in COVID-19 (TCRdb year 2020). Libraries were prepared through the immunoSEQ multiplex PCR assay. TCRdb holds this immuneACCESS table with in-frame rearrangements only. Some clones are missing; in checked studies, unresolved V genes explain under half, and the rest has no known cause. The sample includes approximately 190,000 clones, with approximately 86% observed a single time. The ten largest clones take up around 5.2% of the sample. The material sequenced was PBMCs or T cells enriched from blood (not recorded which). Receptors were obtained from an older woman with acute COVID-19.

The V gene is TRBV5-5, the J gene TRBJ1-1; 7 nucleotides align to TRBD1. Germline V gene data show CDR1 as SGHKS and CDR2 as YYEKEE (reference sequence). The ends lost 3 bases at V and 5 bases at J; junction bases unmatched: 7. The CDR3 covers 14 residues. The CDR3 loop reads CASSSRQGETEAFF. The CDR3 DNA reads as TGTGCCAGCAGCTCGAGACAGGGTGAGACTGAAGCTTTCTTT.

This chain links TRBV6-1 with TRBJ1-2; weak D call: TRBD1 (5 bases). In germline, CDR1 is MNHNS, CDR2 SASEGT. Trimming removed 1 base from V and 2 bases from J, with 8 bases in between. The CDR3 consists of 14 residues. The CDR3 here is CASSEEGMNYGYTF. The CDR3 nucleotides are TGTGCCAGCAGTGAAGAGGGGATGAACTATGGCTACACCTTC.

The J gene is TRBJ2-5, the V gene TRBV13; 8 bases line up with TRBD2. Germline CDR1 is PRHDT and CDR2 is FYEKMQ (reference sequence). V lost 5 bases, J lost 2 bases, and 7 bases stayed unmatched. The CDR3 totals 15 residues. CDR3 in DNA: TGTGCCAGCAGCGCCGAGCGGGGGTCGCAAGAGACCCAGTACTTC. It specifies CASSAERGSQETQYF.

The chain joins TRBV7-2 to TRBJ1-5; 8 bases match TRBD1. The CDR3 consists of 15 residues. Germline CDR1 SGHTA, CDR2 FQGNSA. J gave up 7 bases and V 5 bases, and 10 bases lay outside the gene matches. As DNA, the CDR3 is TGTGCCAGCAGCCACCGGACAGGGAGTGGGCAGCCCCAGCATTTT. It is translated as CASSHRTGSGQPQHF.

V usage is TRBV27 and J usage is TRBJ2-2; possibly TRBD1 for D (5 bases). CDR3 length equals 14 residues. Per the germline V gene, CDR1 is MNHEY and CDR2 is SMNVEV (reference sequence). Trimming pared 4 bases from V and 3 bases from J, leaving 9 bases between. The CDR3 DNA reads TGTGCCAGCAGTTCAAGGGGCTACACCGGGGAGCTGTTTTTT. Amino acid sequence: CASSSRGYTGELFF.

The rearrangement uses TRBV5-8 and TRBJ2-5; tentative D call: TRBD2 (6 bases). The germline CDR1 and CDR2 sequences are SGHTS and YDEGEE. The ends were cut back, 1 base at V and 3 bases at J, with 10 bases in the middle. The CDR3 runs 14 residues. For the CDR3, the DNA is TGTGCCAGCAGCTTGCTGGGGGGAGAAGAGACCCAGTACTTC. Translating gives CASSLLGGEETQYF.

The chain couples TRBV19 to TRBJ2-1; possible D gene TRBD1, 6 bases. This CDR3 comprises 16 residues. Trimming stripped 1 base from V and 3 bases from J, with 13 bases between. The germline V gene encodes CDR1 LNHDA and CDR2 SQIVND (reference sequence). The CDR3 DNA follows: TGTGCCAGTAGTATAGCGGGCCGACAGGTCTACAATGAGCAGTTCTTC. Translated, it gives CASSIAGRQVYNEQFF.

The V call is TRBV30, the J call TRBJ1-1; TRBD1 might be the D (5 bases). The V gene's germline CDR1 is GTSNPN and CDR2 SVGIG (reference sequence). This CDR3 has 17 residues. The V end lost 4 bases, the J end lost 0 bases, and 21 bases lay between the germline ends. CDR3 region: CAWTLVTSGAMNTEAFF. The CDR3 region has the DNA TGTGCCTGGACCCTTGTAACCTCTGGGGCCATGAACACTGAAGCTTTCTTT.

The DNA of the CDR3 is TGTGCCAGCAGCGTAGAAGTCGGGAGGTACGGGGAGCTGTTTTTT. It yields the protein CASSVEVGRYGELFF. V gene TRBV9 combines with J gene TRBJ2-2; 7 nucleotides match TRBD2. The V gene end was trimmed by 0 bases and the J gene end by 7 bases; junction bases not matched to a gene: 6. The CDR3 contains 15 residues. The germline CDR1 and CDR2 sequences are SGDLS and YYNGEE.